These 5 T cell receptor beta chains came from one sample sequenced in a study of cytomegalovirus exposure and HLA in healthy donors. PCR employed 60 Vbeta and 13 Jbeta primers. Sequencing used immunoSEQ multiplex PCR; TCRdb keeps in-frame clones, though not all of them. The sample holds about 220,000 clones, approximately 88% seen once. Sample: PBMCs. These TCRs come from a boy younger than 10 in good health and CMV-seronegative.

The CDR3 loop is CASSFLANTQYF. CDR3 sequence (DNA): TGTGCCAGCAGCTTCCTGGCAAATACGCAGTATTTT. The chain employs TRBV7-9 and TRBJ2-3; no definite D call. The CDR3 length is 12 residues. Germline V gene data show CDR1 as SEHNR and CDR2 as FQNEAQ (reference sequence). Deletions cut 3 bases from V and 7 bases from J, with 8 bases between.

The rearrangement uses TRBV5-1 and TRBJ1-6, with D possibly matching TRBD1 (5 bases). V was trimmed by 4 bases and J by 5 bases, leaving 10 bases between them. The CDR3 has 14 residues. Germline loops: CDR1 SGHRS, CDR2 YFSETQ. The CDR3 loop is CASSRTPDNSPLHF. CDR3 coding DNA: TGCGCCAGCAGCCGGACACCCGATAATTCACCCCTCCACTTT.

The chain carries TRBV21-1 and TRBJ1-1; TRBD1 is the table's D call, not checked against the DNA. TRBV21-1 is a pseudogene locus. The length of the CDR3 is 15 residues. This chain's CDR3 is CASSKGGWQGTEAFF. In DNA, the CDR3 is TGTGCCAGCAGCAAAGGAGGATGGCAGGGTACTGAAGCTTTCTTT.

Comment on this clone: Other DNA sequences in the sample encode the same CDR3. CDR3 DNA: TGTGCCAGCAGTTCAGGGGTTCTCGGCTATGGCTACACCTTC. It specifies CASSSGVLGYGYTF. This chain links TRBV27 with TRBJ1-2, with TRBD1 as a possible D gene (6 bases). CDR1 MNHEY and CDR2 SMNVEV come from the germline V gene (reference sequence). V lost 4 bases, J lost 4 bases, and 13 bases lay in between. The CDR3 runs to 14 residues.

On this clone itself: The junction departs from germline at one end; a sequencing error may be responsible. This same CDR3 is encoded by further DNA sequences in the sample. The J gene is TRBJ1-1, the V gene TRBV7-9; no reliable D call. Germline CDR1 reads SEHNR; CDR2 reads FQNEAQ (reference sequence). The length of the CDR3 is 16 residues. The CDR3 DNA reads as TGTGCCAGCAGCTTAGGCGCACTTCTGATAGACACTGAGGCTTTCTTT. It is translated as CASSLGALLIDTEAFF.